These 18 T cell receptor beta chains were all obtained from the same sample, sequenced in a study of T-cell reconstitution after alpha-beta-depleted transplantation in children. Unique molecular identifiers were incorporated during preparation of the TCRbeta library. TCRdb recomputed calls from the PCR reads with MiXCR, one row per CDR3 protein. The table shows under 70,000 distinct CDR3 sequences, with roughly 11% occurring only once. This specimen was PBMCs, taken before TCRalphabeta/CD19-depleted stem cell transplant. The receptors were gathered from a boy aged 5-17 years with acute myeloid leukemia, due to receive a stem cell transplant.

The V and J genes are TRBV7-2 and TRBJ2-5, with D possibly called TRBD1 or TRBD2 (6 bases each). Trimming removed 5 bases at V and 2 bases at J, with 15 bases between. Germline CDR1 and CDR2: SGHTA and FQGNSA. The CDR3 sequence is 15 residues long. This CDR3 is CASSLGGTSQETQYF. The CDR3 DNA follows: TGTGCCAGCAGCCTAGGGGGGACTTCTCAAGAGACCCAGTACTTC. The full variable domain, rest sourced from reference TRBV7-2 and TRBJ2-5, is GAGVSQSPSNKVTEKGKDVELRCDPISGHTALYWYRQSLGQGLEFLIYFQGNSAPDKSGLPSDRFSAERTGGSVSTLTIQRTQQEDSAVYLCASSLGGTSQETQYFGPGTRLLVL.

This clonotype was found many times. The chain recombines TRBV10-2 with TRBJ2-7; D may be TRBD1 (5 bases). In germline, CDR1 is WSHSY, CDR2 SAAADI. The CDR3 extends over 12 amino acids. V dropped 10 bases and J dropped 5 bases, with 15 bases sitting between them. The CDR3, as DNA: TGCGCCAACCTGACAGTTAAAGACGAGCAGTACGTC. Its protein is CANLTVKDEQYV.

Many counts were recorded for this clonotype. The rearrangement links TRBV9 to TRBJ1-1, with a weak D call TRBD1 (5 bases). Germline CDR1 reads SGDLS; CDR2 reads YYNGEE. The CDR3 consists of 14 residues. V lost 1 base and J lost 8, with 15 bases in between. The CDR3 loop reads CASSVRAGYVEAFF. CDR3 DNA sequence: TGTGCCAGCAGCGTAAGGGCAGGGTACGTAGAAGCTTTCTTT. Based on the CDR3 plus reference TRBV9 and TRBJ1-1, the full variable domain is DSGVTQTPKHLITATGQRVTLRCSPRSGDLSVYWYQQSLDQGLQFLIQYYNGEERAKGNILERFSAQQFPDLHSELNLSSLELGDSALYFCASSVRAGYVEAFFGQGTRLTVV.

This clonotype was seen many times. The J gene is TRBJ1-1, the V gene TRBV4-2; weak D call: TRBD1 (5 bases). Per germline, CDR1 LGHNA and CDR2 YNFKEQ. Trimming left V 0 bases short and J 0 bases short, with 11 bases between. The CDR3 length is 16 residues. Here the CDR3 reads CASSQDYGGVNTEAFF. CDR3 in DNA: TGTGCCAGCAGCCAAGATTACGGGGGGGTGAACACTGAAGCTTTCTTT.

The table lists this clonotype with many counts. The gene calls are TRBV28 and TRBJ1-2; possible D gene TRBD1, 5 bases. Trimming pared 2 bases from V and 0 bases from J, leaving 10 bases between. The V gene's germline CDR1 is MDHEN and CDR2 SYDVKM. This CDR3 spans 15 amino acids. CDR3 sequence reads: CASSLEGSANYGYTF. The CDR3 nucleotides are TGTGCCAGCAGTTTAGAGGGGTCGGCTAACTATGGCTACACCTTC.

A remark on this clonotype: This may arise from a read error, as a much more abundant clone is one base away. This sequence joins TRBV12-3 or TRBV12-4 and TRBJ2-7, with unresolved D. With 8 bases removed from V and 7 bases from J, the gap between germline ends came to 18 bases. This CDR3 has 13 amino acids. This CDR3 is CASRRLSGPEQYF. The DNA of the CDR3 is TGTGCCAGCCGGCGGCTTTCCGGGCCTGAGCAGTACTTC.

This clonotype was found many times. The chain joins TRBV7-3 to TRBJ2-2; 15 bases match TRBD2. This CDR3 spans 18 amino acids. Germline CDR1 SGHTA, CDR2 FQGTGA. V dropped 2 bases and J dropped 6; count of bases not matched to a gene: 7. The CDR3 here is CASSLSTGLAGGSGELFF. CDR3 DNA: TGTGCCAGCAGCTTATCCACCGGACTAGCGGGAGGGTCCGGGGAGCTGTTTTTT.

This clonotype was seen repeatedly, ten times or more. The gene calls are TRBV20-1 and TRBJ1-5; possibly TRBD1 for D (5 bases). Trimming removed 0 bases at V and 3 bases at J, with 15 bases between. CDR3 length equals 16 residues. Germline values: CDR1 DFQATT, CDR2 SNEGSKA (reference sequence). The CDR3 nucleotides read TGCAGTGCTAGAGACCGGGCGGGGGTGGTCAATCAGCCCCAGCATTTT. It translates to CSARDRAGVVNQPQHF.

This clonotype came up many times. The chain joins TRBV11-2 to TRBJ2-3; a weak D match, TRBD2 (6 bases). This CDR3 is 16 amino acids long. Germline loops: CDR1 SGHAT, CDR2 FQNNGV. Trimming stripped 5 bases from V and 6 bases from J, with 21 bases between. The CDR3 nucleotides read TGTGCCAGCAGCCCCGGGACTTTGGACCTGATCGATACGCAGTATTTT. Protein: CASSPGTLDLIDTQYF.

The table lists this clonotype with many counts. The V call is TRBV24-1, the J call TRBJ2-7, with TRBD1 identical over 8 bases. Trimming at V came to 6 bases and at J to 7 bases, leaving 10 bases not matched to a gene. Germline lookup yields CDR1 KGHDR and CDR2 SFDVKD. This CDR3 is 14 amino acids long. The CDR3 DNA reads as TGTGCCACCAGTCCGGGACAGGACGGGGCGGAGCAGTACTTC. It yields the protein CATSPGQDGAEQYF.

The rearrangement uses TRBV15 and TRBJ2-5; D is ambiguous. CDR3 length: 13 amino acids. The ends were cut back, 0 bases at V and 1 base at J, with 3 bases in the middle. Germline V gene data show CDR1 as LNHNV and CDR2 as YYDKDF (reference sequence). As DNA, the CDR3 is TGTGCCACCAGCAGAGACATCCAAGAGACCCAGTACTTC. Translation gives CATSRDIQETQYF.

This chain links TRBV6-2 or TRBV6-3 with TRBJ1-5; no clear D. The CDR3 has 12 residues. CDR1 and CDR2 from the germline V gene are MNHEY and SVGEGT. Trimming removed 8 bases from V and 3 bases from J, with 8 bases in between. The CDR3 nucleotides read TGTGCCAGCGGACGGTTCAATCAGCCCCAGCATTTT. Translated: CASGRFNQPQHF.

This clonotype was observed many times. The chain uses TRBV12-3 or TRBV12-4 and TRBJ1-1; no clear D gene. CDR3 length equals 15 residues. With 7 bases removed from V and 0 bases from J, the gap between germline ends came to 15 bases. The chain's CDR3 is CASTMGLGVNTEAFF. The CDR3 nucleotides read TGTGCCAGCACCATGGGTCTGGGAGTGAACACTGAAGCTTTCTTT.

This clonotype was recorded many times. The chain has TRBV12-3 or TRBV12-4 and TRBJ1-1, with D possibly being TRBD1 (6 bases). This CDR3 is 17 amino acids long. V was shortened by 8 bases and J by 3 bases, with 25 bases between the two germline ends. Written as DNA, the CDR3 is TGTGCCAGCGGACCAATTTGGGGGCGAAAGAGGGACACTGAAGCTTTCTTT. Protein sequence: CASGPIWGRKRDTEAFF.

The table lists this clonotype with many counts. The rearrangement uses TRBV7-6 and TRBJ2-7, with 8 bases matching TRBD1. Looked up from germline, CDR1 is SGHVS and CDR2 is FNYEAQ. The CDR3 has 15 residues. J gave up 2 bases and V 1 base, and 4 bases lay outside the gene matches. The CDR3: CASSLGQGRPYEQYF. The CDR3 DNA reads as TGTGCCAGCAGCTTAGGACAGGGGAGGCCCTACGAGCAGTACTTC.

At least ten counts were recorded for this clonotype. This chain connects TRBV7-8 to TRBJ2-2; a weak D match, TRBD2 (5 bases). The CDR3 covers 17 residues. Trimming cost V 1 base and J 5 bases, with 17 bases left between them. Germline lookup yields CDR1 SGHVS and CDR2 FQNEAQ. CDR3 nucleotides: TGTGCCAGCAGCTTAGGGCTAGCCGGCGCAAAGACCGGGGAGCTGTTTTTT. It encodes CASSLGLAGAKTGELFF.

This clonotype has at least ten counts. The rearrangement links TRBV23-1 to TRBJ2-7; possible D gene TRBD2, 6 bases. TRBV23-1 is sorted into the ORF group, with uncertain function. The V gene lost 3 bases and the J gene lost 7 bases, with 28 bases spanning the gap. There are 18 residues in the CDR3. The CDR3 reads CASSHHSLPVGGYWEQYF. As DNA, the CDR3 is TGCGCCAGCAGTCACCATTCTTTACCAGTGGGGGGATACTGGGAGCAGTACTTC.

This clonotype was counted ten times or more. This chain connects TRBV20-1 to TRBJ2-3; TRBD2 agrees at 9 bases. CDR1 and CDR2 (germline): DFQATT, SNEGSKA (reference sequence). With V trimmed by 2 bases and J by 5 bases, 8 bases remained unmatched. This CDR3 is built from 15 residues. CDR3 DNA: TGCAGTGCTAGAAATGCGGGAGGGAATCAAGATACGCAGTATTTT. The encoded protein is CSARNAGGNQDTQYF.